This is a list of T cell receptor beta chains from one sample in a study of T cell responses to AZD1222 COVID-19 vaccine. TCRdb's table, derived via immunoSEQ multiplex PCR, lists solely in-frame clones and lacks some. Here the sample spans 90,000 to 120,000 clones, under 95% being singletons. Sequenced material: peripheral blood, taken on day 0 of AZD1222 vaccination. These receptors came from an adult in good health. The CDR3 runs from the conserved cysteine through the conserved F or W. The D gene is left open where the match is weak. The size entry is marked missing in some rows and otherwise reads once, few, many or a size class.

clone_size	v_call	d_call	j_call	cdr3_nt	cdr3_aa
.	TRBV5-8	TRBD2	TRBJ2-7	TGTGCCAGCAGCCCGCGGGCCTTAGCGGGGGGCTCCTACGAGCAGTACTTC	CASSPRALAGGSYEQYF
.	TRBV4-2	.	TRBJ1-2	TGTGCCAGCAGCCAAGTGTTAGGGCAGGGGATCTATGGCTACACCTTC	CASSQVLGQGIYGYTF
.	TRBV6-6	TRBD2	TRBJ2-7	TGTGCCAGCAGTACCGCTAGCGGGGGGGCCTACGAGCAGTACTTC	CASSTASGGAYEQYF
few	TRBV15	.	TRBJ1-6	TGTGCCACCAGCAGGAGACAGAGTTCACCCCTCCACTTT	CATSRRQSSPLHF
.	TRBV12-3/TRBV12-4	.	TRBJ1-2	TGTGCCAGCACTCCCGGTCCCGCTTATGGCTACACCTTC	CASTPGPAYGYTF
.	TRBV5-6	.	TRBJ2-7	TGTGCCAGCAGCTCCGCGGGGCAGGGGTCCGACGAGCAGTACTTC	CASSSAGQGSDEQYF
.	TRBV3-1/TRBV3-2	.	TRBJ1-1	TGTGCCAGCAGCCGCTCGACGAACACTGAAGCTTTCTTT	CASSRSTNTEAFF
.	TRBV5-1	.	TRBJ1-5	TGCGCCAGCAGCTTGGAGTTAAATCAGCCCCAGCATTTT	CASSLELNQPQHF
.	TRBV5-1	TRBD2	TRBJ2-5	TGCGCCAGCGGCCCGGGGGGGCCGGGGGAGACCCAGTACTTC	CASGPGGPGETQYF
once	TRBV29-1	TRBD1	TRBJ2-7	TGCAGCGTTGAGGGACAGGGGGCCTACGAGCAGTACTTC	CSVEGQGAYEQYF
.	TRBV19	TRBD1	TRBJ1-5	TGTGCCAGTAAGGGGGCAGGGATTATATTTAGCAATCAGCCCCAGCATTTT	CASKGAGIIFSNQPQHF
.	TRBV10-3	.	TRBJ1-3	TGTGCCATCAGCGATTCCTATGCAAACACCATATATTTT	CAISDSYANTIYF
.	TRBV15	.	TRBJ2-1	TGTGCCACCAGCAGAGATCTCAGCGGAATAAGCTCCTACAATGAGCAGTTCTTC	CATSRDLSGISSYNEQFF
.	TRBV4-3	.	TRBJ1-1	TGCGCCAGCAGCCAAGGACAGGCTAGGGACACTGAAGCTTTCTTT	CASSQGQARDTEAFF
.	TRBV18	TRBD1	TRBJ1-4	TGTGCCAGCTCACATCTATTATGGGACAGGCTACTTCCAACTAATGAAAAACTGTTTTTT	CASSHLLWDRLLPTNEKLFF
.	TRBV19	.	TRBJ1-5	TGTGCCAGTAGTGTGGGGCCGAATCAGCCCCAGCATTTT	CASSVGPNQPQHF
.	TRBV19	TRBD1	TRBJ1-1	TGTGCCAGTAGTGGACAGGACACTGAAGCTTTCTTT	CASSGQDTEAFF
.	TRBV9	TRBD1	TRBJ1-3	TGTGCCAGCAGCGTATCATCGGGACAGGGGGCAAACACCATATATTTT	CASSVSSGQGANTIYF
few	TRBV15	.	TRBJ1-5	TGTGCCACCAGCAGAGATGAGGGAATGGATCAGCCCCAGCATTTT	CATSRDEGMDQPQHF
.	TRBV28	.	TRBJ1-5	TGTGCCAGCAGAACCGGGGTCTACCAGCCCCAGCATTTT	CASRTGVYQPQHF
.	TRBV3-1/TRBV3-2	.	TRBJ1-6	TGTGCCAGCAGCCAAGCTCTTTGGGGTAATTCACCCCTCCACTTT	CASSQALWGNSPLHF
few	TRBV12-3/TRBV12-4	.	TRBJ2-1	TGTGCCAGCAGTTTAAATCGGTATACTGAGCAGTTCTTC	CASSLNRYTEQFF
.	TRBV6-5	.	TRBJ2-7	TGTGCCAGCAGTTACTGGGGCAGGGGTTACGAGCAGTACTTC	CASSYWGRGYEQYF
once	TRBV14	.	TRBJ2-7	TGTGCCAGCAGCCAAGATGCGTTTTCTCCCTACGAGCAGTACTTC	CASSQDAFSPYEQYF
.	TRBV6-5	.	TRBJ1-3	TGTGCCAGCTCGGAAGGGCTTCACACCATATATTTT	CASSEGLHTIYF
once	TRBV9	.	TRBJ1-1	TGTGCCAGCAGCCCGACAATGAACACTGAAGCTTTCTTT	CASSPTMNTEAFF
.	TRBV15	.	TRBJ1-5	TGTGCCACCAGCAGAGCGTTCGGGGGGAATCAGCCCCAGCATTTT	CATSRAFGGNQPQHF
.	TRBV3-1/TRBV3-2	.	TRBJ2-7	TGTGCCAGCAGCCAAGATGAGGTGGCGGCGGTCCTGGGACGGACCTACGAGCAGTACTTC	CASSQDEVAAVLGRTYEQYF
.	TRBV7-3	.	TRBJ1-6	TGTGCCAGCAGCCTCGGACGGTCTGATTCACCCCTCCACTTT	CASSLGRSDSPLHF
.	TRBV7-9	.	TRBJ2-1	TGTGCCAGCGGGAGTAAAGGTCCGAACCCAGTAAACAATGAGCAGTTCTTC	CASGSKGPNPVNNEQFF
.	TRBV7-3	.	TRBJ2-1	TGTGCCAGCAGCTTTTCTAGCACGACCCTCAATGAGCAGTTCTTC	CASSFSSTTLNEQFF
.	TRBV6-5	.	TRBJ2-7	TGTGCCAGCCAAAAGGCGGTGAAGTCCTACGAGCAGTACTTC	CASQKAVKSYEQYF
.	TRBV30	TRBD2	TRBJ2-1	TGTGCCTGGGTTAGCGGGGGGGCCTCCTACAATGAGCAGTTCTTC	CAWVSGGASYNEQFF
.	TRBV12-3/TRBV12-4	.	TRBJ2-1	TGTGCCAGCAGTTTCCTCTCCTACAATGAGCAGTTCTTC	CASSFLSYNEQFF
once	TRBV13	.	TRBJ2-7	TGTGCCAGCAGCTTAAACCGCGCCTACGAGCAGTACTTC	CASSLNRAYEQYF
once	TRBV12-3/TRBV12-4	.	TRBJ1-1	TGTGCCAGCAGCCTCACTAACACTGAAGCTTTCTTT	CASSLTNTEAFF
.	TRBV3-1/TRBV3-2	.	TRBJ2-7	TGTGCCAGCTCCCAGACCCACTACGAGCAGTACTTC	CASSQTHYEQYF
.	TRBV7-2	.	TRBJ1-6	TGTGCCAGCAGCCGCAGGGGTAACTATAATTCACCCCTCCACTTT	CASSRRGNYNSPLHF
.	TRBV6-2/TRBV6-3	TRBD1	TRBJ1-5	TGTGCCAGCAGTTACCTCCCAGGACAGGGGGCGAATCAGCCCCAGCATTTT	CASSYLPGQGANQPQHF
.	TRBV6-4	.	TRBJ2-1	TGTGCCAGCAGCCTTGGCGCCGAGGACAATGAGCAGTTCTTC	CASSLGAEDNEQFF
.	TRBV4-3	.	TRBJ1-2	TGCGCCAGCAGCCAAGCCCTGGGGGCGGACTATGGCTACACCTTC	CASSQALGADYGYTF
.	TRBV5-1	TRBD1	TRBJ1-1	TGCGCCAGCAGCTTCCGACAGGGGGCAAGGGACGGTATTTTCTTT	CASSFRQGARDGIFF
.	TRBV5-6	.	TRBJ2-2	TGTGCCAGCAGCTTGAACACCGGGGAGCTGTTTTTT	CASSLNTGELFF
.	TRBV7-6	TRBD2	TRBJ2-1	TGTGCCAGCAGCTCATCAGGACTAGCGGGTCCCGGGAATGAGCAGTTCTTC	CASSSSGLAGPGNEQFF
.	TRBV5-1	.	TRBJ2-7	TGCGCCAGCAGCTTTGAGGGGCCCCCAGTGGACGAGCAGTACTTC	CASSFEGPPVDEQYF
.	TRBV6-5	TRBD1	TRBJ1-3	TGTGCCAGCAGAGACAGGGATTTCGGAAACACCATATATTTT	CASRDRDFGNTIYF
.	TRBV12-5	.	TRBJ2-3	TGTGCTAGTGGTTCGGGGGACACACCGGGGGCCGGAGATACGCAGTATTTT	CASGSGDTPGAGDTQYF
.	TRBV7-9	.	TRBJ1-5	TGTGCCAGCAGCCGGACCGATTATAGCAATCAGCCCCAGCATTTT	CASSRTDYSNQPQHF
.	TRBV7-2	.	TRBJ1-5	TGTGCCAGCAGCTTAGGCCAGCCCCAGCATTTT	CASSLGQPQHF
.	TRBV7-2	TRBD2	TRBJ2-5	TGTGCCAGCAGCTTAGTGACTAGCGGGGGCGAAGAGACCCAGTACTTC	CASSLVTSGGEETQYF
.	TRBV30	.	TRBJ1-2	TGTGCCTGGAGTTCAGGGGTTGGGGGCTACACCTTC	CAWSSGVGGYTF
.	TRBV19	.	TRBJ1-2	TGTGCCAGTAGTTCGGACAGAATATTAAACTATGGCTACACCTTC	CASSSDRILNYGYTF
.	TRBV4-2	TRBD2	TRBJ2-3	TGTGCCAGCAGCCAAGGGGGGCTTGCGGGGGGGCCGAGAGATACGCAGTATTTT	CASSQGGLAGGPRDTQYF
.	TRBV5-5	.	TRBJ2-1	TGTGCCAGCAGCTTGTGGAGACAGCAATACAATGAGCAGTTCTTC	CASSLWRQQYNEQFF
.	TRBV21-1	.	TRBJ1-3	TGTGCCAGCAGCTTTCGCGATTTTCATTGGGGAAACACCATATATTTT	CASSFRDFHWGNTIYF